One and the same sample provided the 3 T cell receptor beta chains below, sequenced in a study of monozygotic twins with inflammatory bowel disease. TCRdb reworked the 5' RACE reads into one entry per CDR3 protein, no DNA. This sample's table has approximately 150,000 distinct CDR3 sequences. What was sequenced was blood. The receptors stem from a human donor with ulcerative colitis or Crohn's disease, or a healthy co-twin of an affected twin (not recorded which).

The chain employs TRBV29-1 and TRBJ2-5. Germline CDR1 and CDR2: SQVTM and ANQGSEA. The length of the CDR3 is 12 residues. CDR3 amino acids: CSVDYLPETQYF.

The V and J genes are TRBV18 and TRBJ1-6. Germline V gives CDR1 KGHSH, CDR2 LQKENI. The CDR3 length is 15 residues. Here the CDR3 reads CASSPADRVDSPLHF.

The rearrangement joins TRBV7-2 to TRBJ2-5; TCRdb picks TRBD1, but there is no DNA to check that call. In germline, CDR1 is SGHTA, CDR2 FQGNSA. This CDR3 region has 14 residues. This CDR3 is CASTESRGLETQYF.